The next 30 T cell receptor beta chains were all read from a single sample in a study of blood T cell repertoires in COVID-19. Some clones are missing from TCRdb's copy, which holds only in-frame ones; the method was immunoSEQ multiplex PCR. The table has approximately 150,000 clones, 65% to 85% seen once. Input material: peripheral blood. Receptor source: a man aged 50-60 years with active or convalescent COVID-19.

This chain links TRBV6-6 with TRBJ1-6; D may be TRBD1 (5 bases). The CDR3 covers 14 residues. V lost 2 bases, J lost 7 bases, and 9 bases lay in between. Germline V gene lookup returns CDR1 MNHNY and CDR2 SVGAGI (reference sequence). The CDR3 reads CASSYGRANSPLHF. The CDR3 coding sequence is TGTGCCAGCAGTTACGGCAGGGCAAATTCACCCCTCCACTTT.

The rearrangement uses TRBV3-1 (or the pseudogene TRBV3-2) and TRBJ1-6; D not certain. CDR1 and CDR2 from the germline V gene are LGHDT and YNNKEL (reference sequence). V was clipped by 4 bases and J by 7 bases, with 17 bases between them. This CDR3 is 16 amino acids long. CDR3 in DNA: TGTGCCAGCAGCCCCCGGAATGGGAGATTGAATTCACCCCTCCACTTT. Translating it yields CASSPRNGRLNSPLHF.

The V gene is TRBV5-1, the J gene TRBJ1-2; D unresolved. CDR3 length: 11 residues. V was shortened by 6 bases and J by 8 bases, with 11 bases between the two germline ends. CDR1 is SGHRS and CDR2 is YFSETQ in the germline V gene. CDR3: CASKATGGYTF. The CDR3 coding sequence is TGCGCCAGCAAGGCCACGGGAGGCTACACCTTC.

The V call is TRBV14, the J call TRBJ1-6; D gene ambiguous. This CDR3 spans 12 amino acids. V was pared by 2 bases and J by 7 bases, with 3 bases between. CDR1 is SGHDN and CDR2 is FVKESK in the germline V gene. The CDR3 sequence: CASSQQNSPLHF. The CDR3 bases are TGTGCCAGCAGCCAACAGAATTCACCCCTCCACTTT.

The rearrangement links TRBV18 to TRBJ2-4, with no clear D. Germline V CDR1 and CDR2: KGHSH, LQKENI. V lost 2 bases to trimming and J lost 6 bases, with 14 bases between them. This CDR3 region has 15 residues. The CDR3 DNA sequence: TGTGCCAGCTCACCAAATCCACTTCCTGGAAACATTCAGTACTTC. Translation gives CASSPNPLPGNIQYF.

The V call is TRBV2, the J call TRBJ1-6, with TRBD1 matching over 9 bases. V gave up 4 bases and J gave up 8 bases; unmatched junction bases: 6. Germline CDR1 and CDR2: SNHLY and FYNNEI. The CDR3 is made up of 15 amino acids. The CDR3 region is CASSGTGGLHSPLHF. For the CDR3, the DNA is TGTGCCAGCAGTGGAACAGGGGGCTTACATTCACCCCTCCACTTT.

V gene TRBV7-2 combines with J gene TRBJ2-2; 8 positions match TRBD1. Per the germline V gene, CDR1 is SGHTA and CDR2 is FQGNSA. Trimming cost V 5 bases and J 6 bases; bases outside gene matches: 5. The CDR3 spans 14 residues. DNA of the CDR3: TGTGCCAGCAGCGAGCGACAGGGGTCCGGGGAGCTGTTTTTT. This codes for CASSERQGSGELFF.

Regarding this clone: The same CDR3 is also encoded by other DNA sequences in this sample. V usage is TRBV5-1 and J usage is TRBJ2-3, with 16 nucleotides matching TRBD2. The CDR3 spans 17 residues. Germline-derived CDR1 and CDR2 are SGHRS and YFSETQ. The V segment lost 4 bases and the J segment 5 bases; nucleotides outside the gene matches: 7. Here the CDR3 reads CASSRGLAGGPGDTQYF. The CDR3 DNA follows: TGCGCCAGCAGCAGGGGACTAGCGGGAGGGCCGGGAGATACGCAGTATTTT.

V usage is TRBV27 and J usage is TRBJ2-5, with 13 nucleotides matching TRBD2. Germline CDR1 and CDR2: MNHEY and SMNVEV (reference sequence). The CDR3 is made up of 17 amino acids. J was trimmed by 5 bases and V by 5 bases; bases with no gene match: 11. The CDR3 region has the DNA TGTGCCAGCAGTCCCCTCGGACTAGCGGGAGTTGGTGAGACCCAGTACTTC. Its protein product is CASSPLGLAGVGETQYF.

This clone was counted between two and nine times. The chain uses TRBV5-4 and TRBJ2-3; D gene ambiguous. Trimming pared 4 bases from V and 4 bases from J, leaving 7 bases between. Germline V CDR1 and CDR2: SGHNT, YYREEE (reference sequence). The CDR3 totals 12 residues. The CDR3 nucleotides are TGTGCCAGCAGCCGTACTCCAGATACGCAGTATTTT. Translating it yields CASSRTPDTQYF.

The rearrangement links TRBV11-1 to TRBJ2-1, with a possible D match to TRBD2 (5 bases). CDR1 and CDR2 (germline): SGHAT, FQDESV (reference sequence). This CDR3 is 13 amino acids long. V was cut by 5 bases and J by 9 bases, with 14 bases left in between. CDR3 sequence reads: CASSPRREGEQFF. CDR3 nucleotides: TGTGCCAGCAGCCCCCGCCGAGAGGGTGAGCAGTTCTTC.

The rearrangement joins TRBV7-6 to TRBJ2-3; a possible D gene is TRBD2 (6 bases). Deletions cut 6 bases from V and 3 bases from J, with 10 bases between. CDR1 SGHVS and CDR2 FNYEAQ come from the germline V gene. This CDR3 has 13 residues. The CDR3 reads CASSLEGTDTQYF. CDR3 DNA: TGTGCCAGCAGTTTGGAGGGGACAGATACGCAGTATTTT.

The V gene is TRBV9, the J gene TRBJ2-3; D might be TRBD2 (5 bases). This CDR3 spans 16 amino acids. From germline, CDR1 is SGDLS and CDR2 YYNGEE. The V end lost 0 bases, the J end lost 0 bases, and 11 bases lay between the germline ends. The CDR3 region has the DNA TGTGCCAGCAGCGTAGAAGGCGGGCTGAGCACAGATACGCAGTATTTT. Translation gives CASSVEGGLSTDTQYF.

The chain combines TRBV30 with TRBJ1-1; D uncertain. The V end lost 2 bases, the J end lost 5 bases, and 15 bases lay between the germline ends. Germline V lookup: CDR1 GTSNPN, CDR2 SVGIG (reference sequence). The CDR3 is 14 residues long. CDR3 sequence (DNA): TGTGCCTGGAGTTATGGACCCCCGGGAACTGAAGCTTTCTTT. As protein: CAWSYGPPGTEAFF.

The CDR3 sequence is CATSRQGTYEQYF. CDR3 nucleotide sequence: TGTGCCACCAGCCGACAGGGAACTTACGAGCAGTACTTC. The V call is TRBV24-1, the J call TRBJ2-7; TRBD1 matches at 7 bases. After removal of 7 bases from V and 4 bases from J, the junction contained 6 bases not matched to a gene. CDR1 is KGHDR and CDR2 is SFDVKD in the germline V gene. The CDR3 loop spans 13 amino acids.

In nucleotides, the CDR3 is TGTGCCAGTACAGGAATCCTTGCTTCGGAGCCCCAGCATTTT. It is translated as CASTGILASEPQHF. This chain uses TRBV6-5 with TRBJ1-5; perhaps TRBD1 as D (5 bases). Germline assignment: CDR1 MNHEY and CDR2 SVGAGI. The V and J ends lost 9 bases and 8 bases respectively, with 20 bases between them. The CDR3 contains 14 residues.

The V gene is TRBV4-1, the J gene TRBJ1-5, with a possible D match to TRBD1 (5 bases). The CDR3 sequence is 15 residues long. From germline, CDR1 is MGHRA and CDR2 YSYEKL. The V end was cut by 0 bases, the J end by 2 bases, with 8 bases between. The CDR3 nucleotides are TGCGCCAGCAGCCAAGAAGGGGTCGGCAATCAGCCCCAGCATTTT. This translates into CASSQEGVGNQPQHF.

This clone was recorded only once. The CDR3 is CASSVGGTISYEQYF. CDR3 coding DNA: TGTGCCAGCAGCGTAGGCGGGACTATTTCCTACGAGCAGTACTTC. V and J are TRBV9 and TRBJ2-7, with TRBD2 identical over 7 bases. Germline CDR1 SGDLS, CDR2 YYNGEE. The J segment lost 1 base and the V segment lost 0 bases, leaving 4 bases of the junction unmatched. The CDR3 sequence is 15 residues long.

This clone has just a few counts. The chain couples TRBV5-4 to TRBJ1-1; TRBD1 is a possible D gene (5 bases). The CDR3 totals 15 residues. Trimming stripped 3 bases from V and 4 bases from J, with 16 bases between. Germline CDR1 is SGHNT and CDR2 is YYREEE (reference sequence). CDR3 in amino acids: CASSSRWQGITEAFF. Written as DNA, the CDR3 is TGTGCCAGCAGCTCCCGGTGGCAGGGAATCACTGAAGCTTTCTTT.

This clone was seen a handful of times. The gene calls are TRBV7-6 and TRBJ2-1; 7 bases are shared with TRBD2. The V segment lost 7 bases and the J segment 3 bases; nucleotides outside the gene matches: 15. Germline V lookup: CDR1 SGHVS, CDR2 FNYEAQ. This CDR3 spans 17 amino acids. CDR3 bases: TGTGCCAGCACCCCCTCGCGGGGCGGGAGAATCTACAATGAGCAGTTCTTC. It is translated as CASTPSRGGRIYNEQFF. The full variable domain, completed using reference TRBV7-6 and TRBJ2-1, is GAGVSQSPRYKVTKRGQDVALRCDPISGHVSLYWYRQALGQGPEFLTYFNYEAQQDKSGLPNDRFSAERPEGSISTLTIQRTEQRDSAMYRCASTPSRGGRIYNEQFFGPGTRLTVL.

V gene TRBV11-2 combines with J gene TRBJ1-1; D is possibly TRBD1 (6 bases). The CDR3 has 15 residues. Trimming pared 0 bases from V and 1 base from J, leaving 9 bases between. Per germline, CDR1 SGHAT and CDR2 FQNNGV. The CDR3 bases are TGTGCCAGCAGCTTAGAGGCGACAGGGAACACTGAAGCTTTCTTT. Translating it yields CASSLEATGNTEAFF.

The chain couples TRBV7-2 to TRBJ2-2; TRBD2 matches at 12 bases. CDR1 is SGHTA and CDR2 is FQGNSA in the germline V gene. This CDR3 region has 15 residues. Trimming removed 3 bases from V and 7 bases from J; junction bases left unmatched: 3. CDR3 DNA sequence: TGTGCCAGCAGCTTCGGACTAGCGGGAATCGGGGAGCTGTTTTTT. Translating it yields CASSFGLAGIGELFF.

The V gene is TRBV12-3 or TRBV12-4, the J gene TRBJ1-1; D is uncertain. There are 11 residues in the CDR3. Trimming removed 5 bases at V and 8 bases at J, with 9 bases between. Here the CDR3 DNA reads TGTGCCAGCAGTCCCCTGACAGAAGCTTTCTTT. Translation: CASSPLTEAFF.

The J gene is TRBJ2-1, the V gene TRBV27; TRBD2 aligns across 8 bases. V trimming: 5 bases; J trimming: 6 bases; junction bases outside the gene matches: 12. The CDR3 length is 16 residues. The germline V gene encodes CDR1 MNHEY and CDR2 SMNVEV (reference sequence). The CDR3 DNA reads TGTGCCAGCAGTATCTTCGGGACTAGAATTTTCAATGAGCAGTTCTTC. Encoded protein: CASSIFGTRIFNEQFF.

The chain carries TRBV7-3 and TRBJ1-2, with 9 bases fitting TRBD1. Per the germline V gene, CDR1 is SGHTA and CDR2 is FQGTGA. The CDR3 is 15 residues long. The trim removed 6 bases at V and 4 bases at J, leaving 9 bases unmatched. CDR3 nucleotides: TGTGCCAGCAGTCCTCGTGGACAGGGGAGCTATGGCTACACCTTC. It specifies CASSPRGQGSYGYTF.

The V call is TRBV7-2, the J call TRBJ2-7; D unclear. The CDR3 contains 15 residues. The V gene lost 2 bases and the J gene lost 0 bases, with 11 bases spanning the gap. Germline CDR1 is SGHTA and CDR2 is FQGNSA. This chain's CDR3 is CASSLLPESSYEQYF. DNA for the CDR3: TGTGCCAGCAGCTTATTGCCGGAGAGCTCCTACGAGCAGTACTTC.

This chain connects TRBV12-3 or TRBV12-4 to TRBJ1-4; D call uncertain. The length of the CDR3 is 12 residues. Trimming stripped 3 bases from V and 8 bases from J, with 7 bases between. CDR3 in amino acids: CASSLGAEKLFF. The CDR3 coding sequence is TGTGCCAGCAGTTTGGGAGCCGAAAAACTGTTTTTT.

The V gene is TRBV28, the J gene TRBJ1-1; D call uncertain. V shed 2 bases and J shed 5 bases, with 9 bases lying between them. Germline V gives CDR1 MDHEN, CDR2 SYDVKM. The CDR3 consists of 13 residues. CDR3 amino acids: CASSLRLGTEAFF. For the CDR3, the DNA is TGTGCCAGCAGTTTACGGCTCGGGACTGAAGCTTTCTTT.

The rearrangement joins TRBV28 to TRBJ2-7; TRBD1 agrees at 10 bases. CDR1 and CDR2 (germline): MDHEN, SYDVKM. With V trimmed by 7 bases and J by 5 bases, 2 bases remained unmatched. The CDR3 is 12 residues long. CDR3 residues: CASMGQGNEQYF. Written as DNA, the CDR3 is TGTGCCAGCATGGGACAGGGGAACGAGCAGTACTTC.

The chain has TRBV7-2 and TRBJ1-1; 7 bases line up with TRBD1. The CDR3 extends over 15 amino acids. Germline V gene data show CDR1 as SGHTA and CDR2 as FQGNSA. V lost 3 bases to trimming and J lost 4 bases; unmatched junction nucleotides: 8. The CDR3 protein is CASSFGYRGGTEAFF. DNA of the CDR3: TGTGCCAGCAGCTTTGGTTACAGGGGCGGCACTGAAGCTTTCTTT.